This T cell receptor beta chain was sequenced for a study of blood T cell repertoires in COVID-19. Turning to the study itself: Acute and convalescent COVID-19 samples came from the United States, Italy and Spain. Nucleic acid was either cDNA or gDNA, and it came from T cells, B-cell-depleted T cells, or PBMCs.

The authors' processing: Cell counts per sample came from amplifying reference gene primers. Libraries were prepared by immunoSEQ multiplex PCR; TCRdb keeps only in-frame clonotypes and omits some of them. V and J calls and clone size are those listed in that table; D and trimming were worked out from the DNA. The data hold approximately 150,000 clones, with about four fifths observed a single time. The CDR3 loop spans 15 amino acids. V gene TRBV21-1 combines with J gene TRBJ2-1; the D call of TRBD2 is as the table states it, not checked on the DNA. TRBV21-1 is a documented pseudogene. What was sequenced was peripheral blood. This sequence was found in a human donor in a cohort sampled during active COVID-19. CDR3 bases: TGTGCCAGCAGCAAAGGGACTAGCGGGAGTGGGGAGCAGTTCTTC. Translating it yields CASSKGTSGSGEQFF.